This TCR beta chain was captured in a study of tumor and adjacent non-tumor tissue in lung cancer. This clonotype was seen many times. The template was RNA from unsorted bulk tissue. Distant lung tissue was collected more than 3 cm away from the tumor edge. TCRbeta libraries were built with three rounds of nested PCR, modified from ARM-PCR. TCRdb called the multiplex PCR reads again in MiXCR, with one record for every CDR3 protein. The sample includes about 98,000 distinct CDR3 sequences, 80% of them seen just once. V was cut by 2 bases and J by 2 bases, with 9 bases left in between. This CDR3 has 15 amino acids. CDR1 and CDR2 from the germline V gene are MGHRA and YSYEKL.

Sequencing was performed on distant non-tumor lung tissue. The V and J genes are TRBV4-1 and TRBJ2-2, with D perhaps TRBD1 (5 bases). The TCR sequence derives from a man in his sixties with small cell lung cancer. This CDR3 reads CASSQYDRNTGELFF. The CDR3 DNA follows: TGCGCCAGCAGCCAATACGACAGAAACACCGGGGAGCTGTTTTTT.